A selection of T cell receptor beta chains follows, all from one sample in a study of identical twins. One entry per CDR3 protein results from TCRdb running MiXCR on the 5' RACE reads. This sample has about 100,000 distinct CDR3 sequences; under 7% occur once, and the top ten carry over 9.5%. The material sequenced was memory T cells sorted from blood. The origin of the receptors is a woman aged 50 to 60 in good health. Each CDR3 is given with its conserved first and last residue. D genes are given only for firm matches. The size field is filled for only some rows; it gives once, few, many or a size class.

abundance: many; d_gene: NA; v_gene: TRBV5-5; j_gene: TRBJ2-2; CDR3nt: TGTGCCAGCAGCTTTAGCCAGGGGTTCACCGGGGAGCTGTTTTTT; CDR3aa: CASSFSQGFTGELFF
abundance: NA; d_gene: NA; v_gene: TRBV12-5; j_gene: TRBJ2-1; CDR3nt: TGTGCTGGCATGGGACCTTACAGGAATGAGCAGTTCTTC; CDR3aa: CAGMGPYRNEQFF
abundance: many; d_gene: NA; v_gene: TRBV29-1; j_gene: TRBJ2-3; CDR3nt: TGCAGCGTCGGGTGGATAACAGGGGATACGCAGTATTTT; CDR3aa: CSVGWITGDTQYF
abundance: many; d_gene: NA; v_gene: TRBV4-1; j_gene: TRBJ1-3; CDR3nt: TGCGCCAGCAGCCAAGGCGGAAACACCATATATTTT; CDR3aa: CASSQGGNTIYF
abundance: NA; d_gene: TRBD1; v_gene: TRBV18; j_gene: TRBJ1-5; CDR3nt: TGTGCCAGCTCACTCGACAGGGGGGATCAGCCCCAGCATTTT; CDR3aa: CASSLDRGDQPQHF
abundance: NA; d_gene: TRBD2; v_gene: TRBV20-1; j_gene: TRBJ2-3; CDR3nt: TGCAGTGCTTCCCTCAGCGGGGGCACAGATACGCAGTATTTT; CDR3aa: CSASLSGGTDTQYF
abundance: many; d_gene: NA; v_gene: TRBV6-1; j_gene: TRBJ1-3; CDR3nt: TGTGCCAGCTTAGGGGCCTGGGGAAACACCATATATTTT; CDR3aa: CASLGAWGNTIYF
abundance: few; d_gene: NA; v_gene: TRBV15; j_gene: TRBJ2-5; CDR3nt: TGTGCCACCAGCCGAGGGGAGACCCAGTACTTC; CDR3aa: CATSRGETQYF
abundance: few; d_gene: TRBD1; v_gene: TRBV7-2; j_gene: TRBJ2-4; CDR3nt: TGTGCCAGCAGCTCCCGGGACAGAGAGAAAAACATTCAGTACTTC; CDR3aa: CASSSRDREKNIQYF
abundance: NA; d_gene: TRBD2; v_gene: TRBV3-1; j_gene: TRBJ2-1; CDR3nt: TGTGCCAGCAGCCACTCGACTAGCGGAACCTACAATGAGCAGTTCTTC; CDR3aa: CASSHSTSGTYNEQFF
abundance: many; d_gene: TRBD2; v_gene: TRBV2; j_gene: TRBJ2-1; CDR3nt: TGTGCCAGCATGGGCGGGAGCTCCTACAATGAGCAGTTCTTC; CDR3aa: CASMGGSSYNEQFF
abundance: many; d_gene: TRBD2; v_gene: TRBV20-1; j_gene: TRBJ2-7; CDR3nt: TGCAGTGCTAGCCGCCCCCGAGTAGCGGGAGGGTTCTACGAGCAGTACTTC; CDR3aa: CSASRPRVAGGFYEQYF
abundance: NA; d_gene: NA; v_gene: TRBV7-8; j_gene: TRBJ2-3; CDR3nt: TGTGCCAGCAGCTTAAGGGGCCGTGCTAGCACAGATACGCAGTATTTT; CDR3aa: CASSLRGRASTDTQYF
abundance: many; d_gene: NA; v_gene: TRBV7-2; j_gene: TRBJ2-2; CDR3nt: TGTGCCAGCAGCTACAAGGGCGGCGGGGAGCTGTTTTTT; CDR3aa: CASSYKGGGELFF
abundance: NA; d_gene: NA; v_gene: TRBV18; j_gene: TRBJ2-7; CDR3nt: TGTGCCAGCTGCGCGCGGGGGCCCTCCTACGAGCAGTACTTC; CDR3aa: CASCARGPSYEQYF
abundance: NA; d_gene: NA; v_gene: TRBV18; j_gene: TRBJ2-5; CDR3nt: TGTGCCAGCTCACCGAATACAGGGAAAGAGACCCAGTACTTC; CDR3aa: CASSPNTGKETQYF
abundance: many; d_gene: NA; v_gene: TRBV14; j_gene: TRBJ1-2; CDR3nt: TGTGCCAGCAGCCAAGTCGGGGATGGCTACACCTTC; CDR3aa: CASSQVGDGYTF
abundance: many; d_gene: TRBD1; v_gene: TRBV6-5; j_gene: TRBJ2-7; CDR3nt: TGTGCCAGCAGTCCGGTGGACAGGGTGGCCTACGAGCAGTACTTC; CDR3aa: CASSPVDRVAYEQYF
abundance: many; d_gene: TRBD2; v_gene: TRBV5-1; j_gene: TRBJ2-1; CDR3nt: TGCGCCAGCAGCGACCTGACTAGCGGGCGCGCGCAGTTCTTC; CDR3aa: CASSDLTSGRAQFF
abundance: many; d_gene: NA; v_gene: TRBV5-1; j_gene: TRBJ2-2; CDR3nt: TGCGCCAGCAGTTACGGCCGGTCCGGCGGGGAGCTGTTTTTT; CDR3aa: CASSYGRSGGELFF
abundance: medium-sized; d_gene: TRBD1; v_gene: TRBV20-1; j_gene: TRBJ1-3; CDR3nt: TGCAGTGCTAGGTCGACAGGGGGAAACACCATATATTTT; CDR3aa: CSARSTGGNTIYF
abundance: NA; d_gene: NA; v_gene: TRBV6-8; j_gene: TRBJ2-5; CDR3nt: TGTGCCAGCAGTTATGATACCCGACCTTACCAAGAGACCCAGTACTTC; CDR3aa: CASSYDTRPYQETQYF